Detailed here is one T cell receptor (beta chain). The data originate from a study of T cell changes during pregnancy in multiple sclerosis. Generated by immunoSEQ multiplex PCR, the TCRdb table keeps only in-frame clones and is missing some. The table includes tens of thousands of clones, about 89% detected once. This TCR was sampled from a female donor in good health, enrolled as a control in a pregnancy study. Source: CD4+ T cells from peripheral blood mononuclear cells, taken in the first trimester of pregnancy.

CDR3 DNA: TGTGCCAGCTCTGAGGGAACTACCAACTATTATGGCTACACCTTC. Protein sequence: CASSEGTTNYYGYTF. V gene TRBV18 combines with J gene TRBJ1-2; D not resolved. The CDR3 has 15 residues. The V end was cut by 6 bases, the J end by 5 bases, with 19 bases between. Germline assignment: CDR1 KGHSH and CDR2 LQKENI.